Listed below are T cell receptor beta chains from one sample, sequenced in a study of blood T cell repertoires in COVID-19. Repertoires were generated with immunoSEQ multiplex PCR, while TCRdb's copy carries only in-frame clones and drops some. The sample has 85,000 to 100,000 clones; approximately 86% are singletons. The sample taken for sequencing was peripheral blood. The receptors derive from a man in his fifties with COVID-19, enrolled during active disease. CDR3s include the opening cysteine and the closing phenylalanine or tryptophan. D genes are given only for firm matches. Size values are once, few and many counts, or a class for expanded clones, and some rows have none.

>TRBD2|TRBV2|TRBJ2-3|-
CASSGLAGDTQYF
TGTGCCAGCAGTGGACTAGCAGGAGATACGCAGTATTTT
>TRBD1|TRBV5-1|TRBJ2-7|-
CASSLTPPGTGYDEQYF
TGCGCCAGCAGCTTGACTCCCCCCGGGACAGGGTACGACGAGCAGTACTTC
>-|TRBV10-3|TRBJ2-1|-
CAIRGQESYNEQFF
TGTGCCATCAGGGGACAAGAGTCCTACAATGAGCAGTTCTTC
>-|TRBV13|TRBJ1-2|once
CASSFQGEGGYTF
TGTGCCAGCAGCTTCCAAGGGGAGGGTGGCTACACCTTC
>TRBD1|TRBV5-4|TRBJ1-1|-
CASSLVTGGETEAFF
TGTGCCAGCAGCTTGGTTACAGGGGGTGAGACTGAAGCTTTCTTT
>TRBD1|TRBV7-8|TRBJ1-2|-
CASRPPGTDYGYTF
TGTGCCAGCAGGCCGCCCGGGACAGACTATGGCTACACCTTC
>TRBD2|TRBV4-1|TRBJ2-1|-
CASSQEVSGGPGYNEQFF
TGCGCCAGCAGCCAAGAGGTCAGCGGGGGGCCGGGGTACAATGAGCAGTTCTTC
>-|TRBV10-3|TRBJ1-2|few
CAISGGDQANYGYTF
TGTGCCATCAGTGGGGGGGATCAAGCTAACTATGGCTACACCTTC
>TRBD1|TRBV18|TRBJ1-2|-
CASSSGTGGSADTF
TGTGCCAGCTCATCGGGGACAGGGGGCTCCGCGGACACCTTC
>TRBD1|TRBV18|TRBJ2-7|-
CASSPGQGGEQYF
TGTGCCAGCTCACCGGGACAGGGGGGCGAGCAGTACTTC
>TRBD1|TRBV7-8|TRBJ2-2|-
CASSGRQGFDTGELFF
TGTGCCAGCAGCGGACGACAGGGGTTCGACACCGGGGAGCTGTTTTTT
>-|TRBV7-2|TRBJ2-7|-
CASSLMTAGSEQYF
TGTGCCAGCAGCTTAATGACAGCAGGAAGCGAGCAGTACTTC
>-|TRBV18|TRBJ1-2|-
CASSLQQPGVHGYTF
TGTGCCAGCTCACTACAACAACCGGGGGTACACGGCTACACCTTC
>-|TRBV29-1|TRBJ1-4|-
CSARRNPGGGSGEKLFF
TGCAGCGCAAGAAGGAACCCGGGCGGGGGCTCAGGGGAAAAACTGTTTTTT
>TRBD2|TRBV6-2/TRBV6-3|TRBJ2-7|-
CASSYSRGALAYEQYF
TGTGCCAGCAGTTACTCGCGGGGGGCCCTGGCCTACGAGCAGTACTTC
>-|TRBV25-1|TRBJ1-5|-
CASSHQGNQPQHF
TGTGCCAGCAGTCACCAGGGAAACCAGCCCCAGCATTTT
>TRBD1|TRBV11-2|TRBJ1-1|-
CASSIRTGPNTEAFF
TGTGCCAGCAGCATTCGGACAGGGCCGAACACTGAAGCTTTCTTT
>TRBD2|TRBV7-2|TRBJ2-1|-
CASSHPSSGHQFF
TGTGCCAGCAGCCACCCATCTAGCGGCCATCAGTTCTTC
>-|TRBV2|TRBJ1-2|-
CASSVAGAAYTF
TGTGCCAGCAGTGTAGCTGGAGCGGCTTACACCTTC
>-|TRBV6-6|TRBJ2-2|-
CASRQAGPGELFF
TGTGCCAGCAGACAGGCTGGACCCGGGGAGCTGTTTTTT
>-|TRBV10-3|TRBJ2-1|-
CAISEVRGSSYNEQFF
TGTGCCATCAGTGAGGTCCGGGGGAGCTCCTACAATGAGCAGTTCTTC
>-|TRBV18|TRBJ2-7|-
CASSPGLYEQYF
TGTGCCAGCTCACCGGGACTTTACGAGCAGTACTTC
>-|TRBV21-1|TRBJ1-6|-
CASMYGTGKLPPGEFDSPLHF
TGTGCCAGCATGTACGGGACAGGGAAGTTGCCGCCGGGAGAATTTGATTCACCCCTCCACTTT
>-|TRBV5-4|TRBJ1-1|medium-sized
CASSFGPTGFGHTEAFF
TGTGCCAGCAGCTTTGGCCCAACAGGTTTTGGTCACACTGAAGCTTTCTTT
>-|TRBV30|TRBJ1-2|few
CARDRRQGGYTF
TGTGCCAGAGACAGGCGGCAGGGCGGCTACACCTTC
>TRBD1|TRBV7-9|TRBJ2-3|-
CASSLTGGADTQYF
TGTGCCAGCAGCCTGACAGGGGGCGCAGATACGCAGTATTTT
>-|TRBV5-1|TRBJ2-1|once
CASSLGQGGYNEQFF
TGCGCCAGCAGCTTGGGCCAGGGAGGCTACAATGAGCAGTTCTTC
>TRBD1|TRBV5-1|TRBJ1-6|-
CASRPRQGDDSPLHF
TGCGCCAGCAGACCTAGACAGGGAGACGATTCACCCCTCCACTTT
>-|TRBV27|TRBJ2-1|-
CASSGTGSYNEQFF
TGTGCCAGCAGTGGTACAGGCTCCTACAATGAGCAGTTCTTC
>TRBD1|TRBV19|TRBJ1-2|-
CGSRDRGSYGYTF
TGTGGATCTCGGGACAGGGGAAGCTATGGCTACACCTTC
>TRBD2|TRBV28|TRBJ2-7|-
CASSLQTGLAVREQYF
TGTGCCAGCAGTTTACAAACCGGACTAGCGGTAAGAGAGCAGTACTTC
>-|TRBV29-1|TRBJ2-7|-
CSARGGGYEQYF
TGCAGCGCTCGAGGCGGTGGCTACGAGCAGTACTTC
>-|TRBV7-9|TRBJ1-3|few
CASSSKQGRVAGNTIYF
TGTGCCAGCAGCTCAAAACAGGGACGGGTTGCTGGAAACACCATATATTTT
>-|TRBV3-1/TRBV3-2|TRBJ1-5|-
CASSPWEGQPQHF
TGTGCCAGCAGCCCCTGGGAGGGTCAGCCCCAGCATTTT
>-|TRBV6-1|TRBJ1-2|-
CASSEIRGDGYTF
TGTGCCAGCAGTGAAATTCGGGGGGATGGCTACACCTTC
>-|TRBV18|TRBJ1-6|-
CASSAGNSPLHF
TGTGCCAGCTCCGCAGGGAATTCACCCCTCCACTTT
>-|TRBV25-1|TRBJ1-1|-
CASSERGSYTEAFF
TGTGCCAGCAGTGAAAGGGGTTCCTACACTGAAGCTTTCTTT
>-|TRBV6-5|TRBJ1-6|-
CASSSGGQRGLLHF
TGTGCCAGCAGTAGTGGTGGGCAGCGGGGACTCCTCCACTTT
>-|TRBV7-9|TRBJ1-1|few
CASSLTAGSIRAEAFF
TGTGCCAGCAGCTTAACGGCAGGGTCAATACGCGCTGAAGCTTTCTTT
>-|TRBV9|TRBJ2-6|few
CASSVAWSALQRSSGANVLTF
TGTGCCAGCAGCGTAGCCTGGTCGGCCCTCCAAAGGAGTTCTGGGGCCAACGTCCTGACTTTC
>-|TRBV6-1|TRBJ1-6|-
CASSGRDSNSPLHF
TGTGCCAGCAGTGGACGGGATTCGAATTCACCCCTCCACTTT
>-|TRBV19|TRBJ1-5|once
CASSVLVGQPQHF
TGTGCCAGTAGTGTACTAGTGGGCCAGCCCCAGCATTTT
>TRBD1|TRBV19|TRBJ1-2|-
CASRTGGASRYTF
TGTGCCAGTAGGACAGGGGGCGCGTCTCGCTACACCTTC
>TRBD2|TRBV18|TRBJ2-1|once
CASSFTGTNNEQFF
TGTGCCAGCTCATTTACCGGGACTAACAATGAGCAGTTCTTC
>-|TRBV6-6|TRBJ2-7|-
CASRPGGLYEQYF
TGTGCCAGCCGGCCGGGCGGACTCTACGAGCAGTACTTC
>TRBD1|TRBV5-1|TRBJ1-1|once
CASRGQENTEAFF
TGCGCCAGCAGGGGACAGGAGAACACTGAAGCTTTCTTT
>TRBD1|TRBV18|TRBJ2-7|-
CASSVRDSSYEQYF
TGTGCCAGCTCAGTCCGGGACAGCTCCTACGAGCAGTACTTC
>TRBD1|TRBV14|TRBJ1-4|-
CASSQATGAEKLFF
TGTGCCAGCAGCCAAGCGACAGGGGCGGAAAAACTGTTTTTT
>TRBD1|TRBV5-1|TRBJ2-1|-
CASSLGTGDDEQFF
TGCGCCAGCAGCTTGGGGACAGGGGATGATGAGCAGTTCTTC
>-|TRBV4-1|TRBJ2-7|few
CASSQDQGGASYEQYF
TGCGCCAGCAGCCAAGATCAGGGGGGCGCGTCCTACGAGCAGTACTTC
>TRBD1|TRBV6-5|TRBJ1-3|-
CASSGDRGLYF
TGTGCCAGCAGCGGCGACAGGGGATTGTATTTT
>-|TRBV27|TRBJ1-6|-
CASGSGLTYNSPLHF
TGTGCCAGCGGATCAGGGTTGACCTATAATTCACCCCTCCACTTT
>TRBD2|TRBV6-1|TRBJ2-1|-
CASSEPGLDVINEQFF
TGTGCCAGCAGTGAACCGGGACTAGACGTAATCAATGAGCAGTTCTTC
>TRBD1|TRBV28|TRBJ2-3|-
CASRTGKRTDTQYF
TGTGCCAGCAGGACAGGGAAACGCACAGATACGCAGTATTTT
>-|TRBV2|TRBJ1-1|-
CASSRGRNTEAFF
TGTGCCAGCAGTCGAGGGAGGAACACTGAAGCTTTCTTT
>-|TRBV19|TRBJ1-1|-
CASSPPAGWNTEAFF
TGTGCCAGTAGTCCCCCGGCAGGGTGGAACACTGAAGCTTTCTTT
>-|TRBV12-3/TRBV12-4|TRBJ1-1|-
CASSRGGEAFF
TGTGCCAGCAGCCGGGGGGGTGAAGCTTTCTTT
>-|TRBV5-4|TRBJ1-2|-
CASSLVGQIYGYTF
TGTGCCAGCAGCTTGGTTGGACAAATCTATGGCTACACCTTC
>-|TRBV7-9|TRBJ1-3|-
CASSLGGNGNTIYF
TGTGCCAGCAGCTTGGGGGGGAACGGAAACACCATATATTTT
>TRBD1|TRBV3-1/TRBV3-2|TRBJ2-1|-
CASSQPGQGYNEQFF
TGTGCCAGCAGCCAACCGGGACAGGGGTACAATGAGCAGTTCTTC